The rows below give T cell receptor beta chains drawn from one sample of a study of T-cell reconstitution after alpha-beta-depleted transplantation in children. Via MiXCR, TCRdb re-called the PCR reads, giving one row per CDR3 protein. In the table there are about a million distinct CDR3 sequences, under 30% of which are singletons. The specimen was PBMCs, mostly from graft donor cells, collected 360 days after TCRalphabeta/CD19-depleted stem cell transplant. The receptors originated from a boy under three years old who had a stem cell transplant for SCID, so the T cells may come from the graft donor. Each CDR3 is given with its conserved first and last residue. The D gene is left open where the match is weak. Clone size is not always given. Where it is, it says once, few, many or a class for expanded clones.

V	J	D	length	size	CDR3	DNA
TRBV5-5	TRBJ2-7	.	11	.	CASSNLYEQYF	TGTGCCAGCAGCAATCTCTACGAGCAGTACTTC
TRBV12-3/TRBV12-4	TRBJ2-1	.	13	.	CASTPWGYNEQFF	TGTGCCAGCACCCCTTGGGGATACAATGAGCAGTTCTTC
TRBV4-3	TRBJ2-7	.	14	few	CASSQEIGVGEQYF	TGCGCCAGCAGCCAAGAGATAGGGGTAGGCGAGCAGTACTTC
TRBV15	TRBJ2-1	TRBD1	16	few	CATSRPPATGLIEQFF	TGTGCCACCAGCAGGCCCCCCGCGACAGGGTTAATTGAGCAGTTCTTC
TRBV6-5	TRBJ1-1	.	18	few	CASSYSKGIFWQESEAFF	TGTGCCAGCAGTTACTCGAAGGGGATATTTTGGCAGGAATCTGAAGCTTTCTTT
TRBV12-3/TRBV12-4	TRBJ1-1	.	15	.	CASSQSRGWGTEAFF	TGTGCCAGCAGTCAGTCTCGGGGGTGGGGCACTGAAGCTTTCTTT
TRBV4-1	TRBJ1-5	TRBD1	15	.	CASSQEDRVGQPQHF	TGCGCCAGCAGCCAGGAGGACAGGGTTGGCCAGCCCCAGCATTTT
TRBV11-2	TRBJ2-7	.	15	few	CASSLDRVFPYEQYF	TGTGCCAGCAGCTTAGACAGGGTCTTCCCCTACGAGCAGTACTTC
TRBV4-2	TRBJ2-1	TRBD2	15	once	CASSQRLAEGNEQFF	TGTGCCAGCAGCCAACGGCTAGCGGAGGGCAATGAGCAGTTCTTC
TRBV20-1	TRBJ2-7	.	14	.	CSALTPDSSYEQYF	TGCAGTGCCCTAACTCCGGACAGCTCCTACGAGCAGTACTTC
TRBV6-5	TRBJ1-1	TRBD1	11	.	CASRGTGEAFF	TGTGCCAGCAGGGGGACAGGAGAAGCTTTCTTT
TRBV5-6	TRBJ2-1	.	16	.	CASSLLAGNFYNEQFF	TGTGCCAGCAGCTTGCTGGCAGGGAACTTTTACAATGAGCAGTTCTTC
TRBV2	TRBJ2-1	.	16	few	CASSEDRAGGYNEQFF	TGTGCCAGCAGTGAAGATCGTGCAGGGGGGTACAATGAGCAGTTCTTC
TRBV9	TRBJ1-3	.	14	few	CASSLRSLGNTIYF	TGTGCCAGCAGCCTTCGGTCCTTGGGAAACACCATATATTTT
TRBV12-3/TRBV12-4	TRBJ1-4	.	16	.	CASSLGRKATNEKLFF	TGTGCCAGCAGCCTTGGGAGGAAAGCAACTAATGAAAAACTGTTTTTT
TRBV29-1	TRBJ1-2	TRBD1	14	.	CSVRTGSPPYGYTF	TGCAGCGTAAGGACAGGCTCCCCTCCCTATGGCTACACCTTC
TRBV5-1	TRBJ2-1	.	16	few	CASSLGWGAKYNEQFF	TGCGCCAGCAGCTTGGGGTGGGGGGCAAAATACAATGAGCAGTTCTTC
TRBV9	TRBJ1-1	.	14	few	CASSVEGGNTEAFF	TGTGCCAGCAGCGTAGAAGGGGGGAACACTGAAGCTTTCTTT
TRBV28	TRBJ2-1	.	16	few	CASSLSYSQSYNEQFF	TGTGCCAGCAGTTTATCATACTCCCAGTCCTACAATGAGCAGTTCTTC
TRBV7-8	TRBJ2-5	.	13	few	CASSLPGWETQYF	TGTGCCAGCAGCTTACCGGGGTGGGAGACCCAGTACTTC
TRBV6-1	TRBJ2-5	.	16	.	CASSQHRLGSQETQYF	TGTGCCAGCAGCCAACACCGGCTGGGGTCGCAAGAGACCCAGTACTTC
TRBV20-1	TRBJ2-7	TRBD1	14	few	CSAYYRGVSYEQYF	TGCAGTGCTTATTACAGGGGGGTTTCCTACGAGCAGTACTTC
TRBV5-8	TRBJ2-1	TRBD2	15	many	CASSRGLAGGFEQFF	TGTGCCAGCAGCCGCGGACTAGCGGGGGGTTTTGAGCAGTTCTTC
TRBV27	TRBJ2-7	.	14	few	CASRSPDRTYEQYF	TGTGCCAGCAGGAGTCCGGACAGAACCTACGAGCAGTACTTC
TRBV7-2	TRBJ2-6	.	17	.	CASSPRALNSGANVLTF	TGTGCCAGCAGCCCGCGGGCTTTAAACTCTGGGGCCAACGTCCTGACTTTC
TRBV10-3	TRBJ1-6	.	14	few	CAISDEGMNSPLHF	TGTGCCATCAGTGACGAGGGAATGAATTCACCCCTCCACTTT
TRBV4-3	TRBJ1-2	.	13	.	CASSQVRGYGYTF	TGCGCCAGCAGCCAAGTACGGGGCTATGGCTACACCTTC
TRBV29-1	TRBJ2-7	.	12	many	CSVAGWTREQYF	TGCAGCGTTGCGGGATGGACGCGCGAGCAGTACTTC
TRBV28	TRBJ2-7	.	14	.	CASSLLRSWGEQYF	TGTGCCAGCAGTTTATTACGTTCCTGGGGGGAGCAGTACTTC
TRBV5-1	TRBJ2-2	TRBD2	16	.	CASSDQLAGWTGELFF	TGCGCCAGCAGCGATCAACTAGCGGGATGGACCGGGGAGCTGTTTTTT